A selection of T cell receptor beta chains follows, all from one sample in a study of blood T cell repertoires in COVID-19. Produced via immunoSEQ multiplex PCR; TCRdb's table is partial and in-frame only. Of some 160,000 clones listed, roughly 93% were seen once; the top ten hold approximately 2.2%. The material sequenced was peripheral blood. These TCRs come from a man younger than 35 with acute or convalescent COVID-19. CDR3s include the opening cysteine and the closing phenylalanine or tryptophan. The D gene is left open where the match is weak. Clone size is shown for a subset of rows, as once, few, many or a class of expanded clone.

once,TRBJ2-7,TRBV6-6,TRBD2,CASSKAGTVYEQYF,TGTGCCAGCAGTAAAGCGGGAACCGTCTACGAGCAGTACTTC
-,TRBJ1-2,TRBV5-1,TRBD1,CASSLGPGQSNYGYTF,TGCGCCAGCAGCTTGGGGCCGGGACAGAGTAACTATGGCTACACCTTC
-,TRBJ1-1,TRBV2,-,CAGQTGLGGAFF,TGTGCCGGTCAAACAGGGCTAGGGGGAGCTTTCTTT
-,TRBJ2-2,TRBV12-3/TRBV12-4,-,CASNLNTGELFF,TGTGCCAGCAATCTGAACACCGGGGAGCTGTTTTTT
once,TRBJ2-7,TRBV2,-,CASSGTALTYEQYF,TGTGCCAGCAGTGGGACAGCGCTTACCTACGAGCAGTACTTC
-,TRBJ1-2,TRBV5-1,TRBD1,CASSWTGENYGYTF,TGCGCCAGCAGCTGGACAGGGGAAAACTATGGCTACACCTTC
-,TRBJ2-7,TRBV5-1,-,CASSSVESGEQYF,TGCGCCAGCAGCTCAGTGGAGTCTGGGGAGCAGTACTTC
-,TRBJ1-1,TRBV4-1,TRBD1,CASSQPDRGNTEAFF,TGCGCCAGCAGCCAACCAGACAGGGGAAACACTGAAGCTTTCTTT
-,TRBJ2-1,TRBV5-4,TRBD2,CASSRGASGGNEQFF,TGTGCCAGCAGCCGGGGGGCTAGCGGGGGCAATGAGCAGTTCTTC
-,TRBJ1-1,TRBV5-1,TRBD1,CASSLGQGETEAFF,TGCGCCAGCAGCTTGGGACAGGGGGAAACTGAAGCTTTCTTT
-,TRBJ1-4,TRBV19,-,CASSISLDNEKLFF,TGTGCCAGTAGTATATCGTTAGATAATGAAAAACTGTTTTTT
-,TRBJ2-1,TRBV28,-,CASTGGGVASYNEQFF,TGTGCCAGCACCGGAGGGGGGGTAGCCTCCTACAATGAGCAGTTCTTC
-,TRBJ1-1,TRBV5-1,TRBD1,CASSSGQGNTEAFF,TGCGCCAGCAGCTCGGGACAGGGGAACACTGAAGCTTTCTTT
-,TRBJ1-1,TRBV19,-,CASSQTRGSTEAFF,TGTGCCAGTAGCCAGACTCGGGGAAGCACTGAAGCTTTCTTT
few,TRBJ2-7,TRBV12-3/TRBV12-4,TRBD1,CASRPGQAYEQYF,TGTGCCAGCAGGCCCGGACAGGCTTACGAGCAGTACTTC
-,TRBJ2-1,TRBV18,TRBD1,CASSVDRGINEQFF,TGTGCCAGCTCCGTGGACAGGGGGATTAATGAGCAGTTCTTC
-,TRBJ2-2,TRBV6-6,TRBD1,CASSLGQGVLGELFF,TGTGCCAGCAGCCTGGGACAGGGAGTACTCGGGGAGCTGTTTTTT
-,TRBJ2-3,TRBV5-1,-,CASSFREDTQYF,TGCGCCAGCAGCTTCAGGGAAGATACGCAGTATTTT
-,TRBJ2-3,TRBV5-6,-,CASSLGLGTDTQYF,TGTGCCAGCAGCCTGGGGCTAGGCACAGATACGCAGTATTTT
-,TRBJ2-5,TRBV19,TRBD1,CASSPGTGGETQYF,TGTGCCAGTAGTCCCGGGACAGGAGGTGAGACCCAGTACTTC
-,TRBJ2-7,TRBV2,TRBD1,CASKGTEITYEQYF,TGTGCCAGCAAGGGGACAGAGATTACCTACGAGCAGTACTTC
-,TRBJ1-5,TRBV19,-,CASSQGLGNNQPQHF,TGTGCCAGTAGCCAGGGTTTAGGGAACAATCAGCCCCAGCATTTT
-,TRBJ1-2,TRBV27,TRBD1,CASSPSRDRGGYGYTF,TGTGCCAGCAGTCCCTCCCGGGACAGGGGAGGCTATGGCTACACCTTC
-,TRBJ2-1,TRBV24-1,TRBD1,CATSDRTGPFNEQFF,TGTGCCACCAGTGATCGGACAGGGCCTTTCAATGAGCAGTTCTTC
-,TRBJ2-2,TRBV7-9,-,CASSNGLNTGELFF,TGTGCCAGCAGCAATGGACTGAACACCGGGGAGCTGTTTTTT
once,TRBJ1-6,TRBV18,TRBD1,CASSATGVFDSPLHF,TGTGCCAGCTCAGCCACAGGGGTATTCGATTCACCCCTCCACTTT
-,TRBJ2-7,TRBV27,-,CASSVVGGGHYEQYF,TGTGCCAGCAGTGTGGTGGGGGGGGGACACTACGAGCAGTACTTC
-,TRBJ1-1,TRBV2,-,CASTGSRQENTEAFF,TGTGCCAGTACAGGCTCCAGGCAGGAGAACACTGAAGCTTTCTTT
once,TRBJ1-1,TRBV14,-,CASSQDRVQAFF,TGTGCCAGCAGCCAAGACAGGGTTCAAGCTTTCTTT
-,TRBJ1-1,TRBV29-1,-,CSVELGASTEAFF,TGCAGCGTTGAGTTGGGGGCTAGCACTGAAGCTTTCTTT
-,TRBJ2-2,TRBV9,TRBD2,CASSETPVGGGGTGELFF,TGTGCCAGCAGCGAGACCCCAGTCGGCGGGGGTGGAACCGGGGAGCTGTTTTTT
-,TRBJ1-1,TRBV2,-,CASSWAFNTEAFF,TGTGCCAGCAGTTGGGCCTTCAACACTGAAGCTTTCTTT
-,TRBJ2-7,TRBV2,-,CASTRDTPYEQYF,TGTGCCAGCACCCGGGACACCCCCTACGAGCAGTACTTC
once,TRBJ1-5,TRBV4-1,TRBD1,CASSPEGGQGTNQPQHF,TGCGCCAGCAGCCCCGAGGGAGGACAGGGAACGAATCAGCCCCAGCATTTT
-,TRBJ2-7,TRBV20-1,TRBD2,CSAGLVGEQYF,TGCAGTGCTGGACTAGTCGGTGAGCAGTACTTC
-,TRBJ2-3,TRBV2,-,CASSEAEGAGTDTQYF,TGTGCCAGCAGTGAAGCAGAAGGGGCTGGCACAGATACGCAGTATTTT
-,TRBJ2-1,TRBV5-1,TRBD1,CASSLRDRGYNEQFF,TGCGCCAGCAGCTTACGGGACAGGGGCTACAATGAGCAGTTCTTC
-,TRBJ2-1,TRBV3-1/TRBV3-2,-,CASSPRGLLIEQFF,TGTGCCAGCAGCCCCCGAGGCCTACTGATTGAGCAGTTCTTC
-,TRBJ2-7,TRBV7-2,TRBD2,CASSFVPSGSREQYF,TGTGCCAGCAGCTTCGTCCCTAGCGGGAGTCGGGAGCAGTACTTC
-,TRBJ2-3,TRBV5-5,TRBD2,CASKGGGSTDTQYF,TGTGCCAGCAAGGGCGGGGGATCCACAGATACGCAGTATTTT
-,TRBJ2-1,TRBV6-6,-,CASSYSPGYDEQFF,TGTGCCAGCAGTTACTCACCGGGATACGATGAGCAGTTCTTC